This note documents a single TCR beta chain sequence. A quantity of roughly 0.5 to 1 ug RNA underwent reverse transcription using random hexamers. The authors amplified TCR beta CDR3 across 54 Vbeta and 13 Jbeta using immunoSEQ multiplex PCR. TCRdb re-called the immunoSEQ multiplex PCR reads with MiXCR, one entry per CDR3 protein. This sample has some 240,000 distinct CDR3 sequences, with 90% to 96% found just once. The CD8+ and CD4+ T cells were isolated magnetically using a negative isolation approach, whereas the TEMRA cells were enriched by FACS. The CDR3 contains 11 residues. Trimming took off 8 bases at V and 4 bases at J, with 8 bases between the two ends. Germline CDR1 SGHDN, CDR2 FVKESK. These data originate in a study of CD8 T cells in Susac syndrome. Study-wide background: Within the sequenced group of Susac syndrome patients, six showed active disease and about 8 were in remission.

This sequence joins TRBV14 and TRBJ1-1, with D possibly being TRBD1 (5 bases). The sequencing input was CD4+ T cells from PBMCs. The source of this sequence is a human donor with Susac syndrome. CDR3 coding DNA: TGTGCCAGCGGGGCAGTCACTGAAGCTTTCTTT. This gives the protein CASGAVTEAFF. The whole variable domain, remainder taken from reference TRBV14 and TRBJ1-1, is EAGVTQFPSHSVIEKGQTVTLRCDPISGHDNLYWYRRVMGKEIKFLLHFVKESKQDESGMPNNRFLAERTGGTYSTLKVQPAELEDSGVYFCASGAVTEAFFGQGTRLTVV.